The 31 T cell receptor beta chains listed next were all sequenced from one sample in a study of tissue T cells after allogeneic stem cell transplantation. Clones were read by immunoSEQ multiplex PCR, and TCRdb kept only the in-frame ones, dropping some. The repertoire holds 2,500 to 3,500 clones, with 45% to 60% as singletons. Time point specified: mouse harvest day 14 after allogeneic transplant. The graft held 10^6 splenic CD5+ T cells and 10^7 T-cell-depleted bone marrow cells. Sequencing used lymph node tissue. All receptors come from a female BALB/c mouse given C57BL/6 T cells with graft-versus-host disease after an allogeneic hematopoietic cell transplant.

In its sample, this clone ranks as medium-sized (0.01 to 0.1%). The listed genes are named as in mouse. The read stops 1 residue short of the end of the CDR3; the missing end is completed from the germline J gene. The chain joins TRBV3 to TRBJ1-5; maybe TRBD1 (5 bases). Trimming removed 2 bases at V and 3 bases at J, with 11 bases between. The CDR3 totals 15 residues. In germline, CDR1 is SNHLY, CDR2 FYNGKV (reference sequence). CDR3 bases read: TGTGCCAGCAGCTTAAAGAGAGGGACCAACCAGGCTCCGCTT. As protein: CASSLKRGTNQAPL. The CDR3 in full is CASSLKRGTNQAPLF.

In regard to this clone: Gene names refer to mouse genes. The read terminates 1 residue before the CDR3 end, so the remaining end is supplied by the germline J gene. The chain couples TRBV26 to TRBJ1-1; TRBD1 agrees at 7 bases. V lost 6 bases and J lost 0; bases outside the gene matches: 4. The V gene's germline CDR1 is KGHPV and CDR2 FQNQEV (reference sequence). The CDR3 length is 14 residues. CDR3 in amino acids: CASSAGQSNTEVFF. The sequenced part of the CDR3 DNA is TGTGCCAGCAGCGCGGGACAGTCAAACACAGAAGTCTTC.

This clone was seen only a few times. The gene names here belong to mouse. CDR3 DNA, as far as it was read: TGTGCCAGCAGTATCCGCCAGGTGGGATATGAACAGTAC. Protein: CASSIRQVGYEQY. The whole CDR3 is CASSIRQVGYEQYF. The chain has TRBV13-1 and TRBJ2-7; D gene ambiguous. The read finishes 1 residue shy of the CDR3 end, and the germline J gene is used to complete it. The CDR3 consists of 14 residues. V was trimmed by 4 bases and J by 4 bases, leaving 15 bases between them. Germline CDR1 and CDR2: NSHNY and SYGAGN.

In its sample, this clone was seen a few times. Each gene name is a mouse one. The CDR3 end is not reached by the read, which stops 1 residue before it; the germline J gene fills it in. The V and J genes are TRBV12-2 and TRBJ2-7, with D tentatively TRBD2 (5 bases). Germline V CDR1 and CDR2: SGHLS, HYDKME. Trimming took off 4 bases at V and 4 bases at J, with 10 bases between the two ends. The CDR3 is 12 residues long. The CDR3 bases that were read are TGTGCCAGCTCCCCAACTGGATATGAACAGTAC. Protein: CASSPTGYEQY. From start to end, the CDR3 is CASSPTGYEQYF.

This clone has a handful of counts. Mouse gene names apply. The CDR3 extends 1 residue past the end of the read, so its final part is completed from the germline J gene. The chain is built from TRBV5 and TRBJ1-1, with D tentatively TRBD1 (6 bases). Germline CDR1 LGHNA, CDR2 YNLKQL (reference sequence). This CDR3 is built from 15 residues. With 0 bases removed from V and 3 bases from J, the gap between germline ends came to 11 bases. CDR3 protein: CASSQEGQGYTEVFF. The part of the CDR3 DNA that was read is TGTGCCAGCAGCCAAGAAGGGCAGGGGTACACAGAAGTCTTC.

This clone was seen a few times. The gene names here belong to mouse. CDR3 DNA (partial): TGTGCCAGCAGTCCGACAACTAGTGCAGAAACGCTGTAT. Amino acid sequence: CASSPTTSAETLY. The full CDR3 protein is CASSPTTSAETLYF. V usage is TRBV26 and J usage is TRBJ2-3, with D uncertain. The CDR3 end is not reached by the read, which stops 1 residue before it; the germline J gene fills it in. Looked up from germline, CDR1 is KGHPV and CDR2 is FQNQEV (reference sequence). There are 14 residues in the CDR3. V was clipped by 4 bases and J by 0 bases, with 8 bases between them. The full variable domain, rest sourced from reference TRBV26 and TRBJ2-3, is NSKVIQTPRYLVKGQGQKAKMRCIPEKGHPVVFWYQQNKNNEFKFLINFQNQEVLQQIDMTEKRFSAECPSNSPCSLEIQSSEAGDSALYLCASSPTTSAETLYFGSGTRLTVL.

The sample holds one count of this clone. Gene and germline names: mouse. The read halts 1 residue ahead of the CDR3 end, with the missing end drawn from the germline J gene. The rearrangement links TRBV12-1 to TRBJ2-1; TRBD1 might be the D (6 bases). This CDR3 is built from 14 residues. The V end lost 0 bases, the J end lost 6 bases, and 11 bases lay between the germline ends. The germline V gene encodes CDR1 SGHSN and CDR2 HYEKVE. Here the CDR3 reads CASSLDTGIAEQFF. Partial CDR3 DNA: TGTGCCAGCTCTCTCGATACAGGGATTGCTGAGCAGTTC.

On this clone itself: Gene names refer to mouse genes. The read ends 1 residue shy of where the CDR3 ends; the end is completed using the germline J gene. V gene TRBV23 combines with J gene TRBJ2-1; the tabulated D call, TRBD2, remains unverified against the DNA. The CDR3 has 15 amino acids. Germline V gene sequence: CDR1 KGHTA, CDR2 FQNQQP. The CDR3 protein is CSSSQDWGGYAEQFF. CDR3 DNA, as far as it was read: TGCTCCAGCAGTCAAGACTGGGGGGGCTATGCTGAGCAGTTC.

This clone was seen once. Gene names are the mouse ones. The CDR3 DNA, read in part, is TGCACCTGCAGTGCTGGGGAAGACACCGGGCAGCTCTAC. This sequence encodes CTCSAGEDTGQLY. The CDR3 in its entirety is CTCSAGEDTGQLYF. This sequence joins TRBV1 and TRBJ2-2; TRBD2 might be the D (5 bases). The CDR3 end falls 1 residue outside the read, so it is completed with the germline J gene. The V and J ends lost 3 bases and 3 bases respectively, with 8 bases between them. Germline CDR1 NSQYPW, CDR2 LRSPGD (reference sequence). The CDR3 extends over 14 amino acids.

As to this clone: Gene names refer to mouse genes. CDR3 sequence reads: CASSLRGQGYQDTQYF. The CDR3 bases that were read are TGTGCCAGCTCTCTACGGGGACAGGGGTACCAAGACACCCAGTAC. The chain carries TRBV12-2 and TRBJ2-5; 10 bases map to TRBD1. The missing CDR3 end, 1 residue past where the read stops, is filled in from the germline J gene. Trimming removed 1 base from V and 1 base from J; junction bases left unmatched: 4. CDR1 and CDR2 from the germline V gene are SGHLS and HYDKME. The CDR3 covers 16 residues. The variable domain in full, completed from reference TRBV12-2 and TRBJ2-5, reads NSGVVQSPRYIIKGKGERSILKCIPISGHLSVAWYQQTQGQELKFFIQHYDKMERDKGNLPSRFSVQQFDDYHSEMNMSALELEDSAVYFCASSLRGQGYQDTQYFGPGTRLLVL.

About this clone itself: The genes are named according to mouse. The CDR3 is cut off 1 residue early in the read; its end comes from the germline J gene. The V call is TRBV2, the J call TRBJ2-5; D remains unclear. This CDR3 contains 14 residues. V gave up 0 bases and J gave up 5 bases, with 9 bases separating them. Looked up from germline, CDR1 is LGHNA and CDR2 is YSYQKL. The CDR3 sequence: CASSQDPGGDTQYF. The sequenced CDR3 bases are TGTGCCAGCAGCCAAGATCCGGGAGGAGACACCCAGTAC. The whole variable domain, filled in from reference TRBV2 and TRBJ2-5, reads DPKIIQKPKYLVAVTGSEKILICEQYLGHNAMYWYRQSAKKPLEFMFSYSYQKLMDNQTASSRFQPQSSKKNHLDLQITALKPDDSATYFCASSQDPGGDTQYFGPGTRLLVL.

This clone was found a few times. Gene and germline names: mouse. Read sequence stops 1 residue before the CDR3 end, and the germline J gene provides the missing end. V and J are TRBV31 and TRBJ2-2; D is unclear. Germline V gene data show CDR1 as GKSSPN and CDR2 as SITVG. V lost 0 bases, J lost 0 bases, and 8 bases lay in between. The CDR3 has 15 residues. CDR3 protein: CAWSLQNPNTGQLYF. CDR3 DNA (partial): TGTGCCTGGAGTCTTCAGAATCCAAACACCGGGCAGCTCTAC. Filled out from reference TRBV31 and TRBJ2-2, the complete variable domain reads AQTIHQWPVAEIKAVGSPLSLGCTIKGKSSPNLYWYWQATGGTLQQLFYSITVGQVESVVQLNLSASRPKDDQFILSTEKLLLSHSGFYLCAWSLQNPNTGQLYFGEGSKLTVL.

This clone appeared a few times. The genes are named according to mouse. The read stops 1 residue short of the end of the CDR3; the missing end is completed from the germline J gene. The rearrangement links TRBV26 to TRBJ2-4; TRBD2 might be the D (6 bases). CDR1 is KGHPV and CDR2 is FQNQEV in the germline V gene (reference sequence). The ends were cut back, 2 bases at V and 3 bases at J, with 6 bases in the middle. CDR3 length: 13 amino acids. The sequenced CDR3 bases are TGTGCCAGCAGTCTGACTGGGCAAAACACCTTGTAC. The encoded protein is CASSLTGQNTLY. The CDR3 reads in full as CASSLTGQNTLYF. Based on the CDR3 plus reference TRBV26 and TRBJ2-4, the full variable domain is NSKVIQTPRYLVKGQGQKAKMRCIPEKGHPVVFWYQQNKNNEFKFLINFQNQEVLQQIDMTEKRFSAECPSNSPCSLEIQSSEAGDSALYLCASSLTGQNTLYFGAGTRLSVL.

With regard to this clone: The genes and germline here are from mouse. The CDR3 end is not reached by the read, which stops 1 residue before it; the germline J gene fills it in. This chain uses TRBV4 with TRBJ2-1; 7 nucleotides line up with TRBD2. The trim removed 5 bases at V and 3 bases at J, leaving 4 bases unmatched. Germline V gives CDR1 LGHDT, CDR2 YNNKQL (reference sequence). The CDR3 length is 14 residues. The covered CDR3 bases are TGTGCCAGCAGCCCACTGGGGTCCTATGCTGAGCAGTTC. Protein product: CASSPLGSYAEQF. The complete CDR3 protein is CASSPLGSYAEQFF.

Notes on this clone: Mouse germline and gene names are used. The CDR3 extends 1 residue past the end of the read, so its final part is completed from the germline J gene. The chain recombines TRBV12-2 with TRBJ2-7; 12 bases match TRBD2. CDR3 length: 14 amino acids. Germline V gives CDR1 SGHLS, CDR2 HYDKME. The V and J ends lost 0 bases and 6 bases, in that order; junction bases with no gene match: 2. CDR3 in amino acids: CASSLRDWGAEQYF. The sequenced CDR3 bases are TGTGCCAGCTCTCTCCGGGACTGGGGGGCTGAACAGTAC.

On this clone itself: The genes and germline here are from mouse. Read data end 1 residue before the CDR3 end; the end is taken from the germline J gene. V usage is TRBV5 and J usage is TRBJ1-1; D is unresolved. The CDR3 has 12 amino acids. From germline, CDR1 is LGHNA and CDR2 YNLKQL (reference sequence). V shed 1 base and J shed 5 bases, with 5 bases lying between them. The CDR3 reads CASSQGQTEVFF. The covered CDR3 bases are TGTGCCAGCAGCCAAGGTCAGACAGAAGTCTTC.

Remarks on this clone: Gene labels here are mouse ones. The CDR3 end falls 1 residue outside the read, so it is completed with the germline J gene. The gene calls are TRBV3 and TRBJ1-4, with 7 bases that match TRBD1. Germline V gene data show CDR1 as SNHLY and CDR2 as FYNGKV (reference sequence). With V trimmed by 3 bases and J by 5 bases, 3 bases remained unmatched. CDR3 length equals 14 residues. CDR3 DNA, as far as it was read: TGTGCCAGCAGCTTCGCAGGGGGAAACGAAAGATTATTT. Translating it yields CASSFAGGNERLF. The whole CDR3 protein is CASSFAGGNERLFF.

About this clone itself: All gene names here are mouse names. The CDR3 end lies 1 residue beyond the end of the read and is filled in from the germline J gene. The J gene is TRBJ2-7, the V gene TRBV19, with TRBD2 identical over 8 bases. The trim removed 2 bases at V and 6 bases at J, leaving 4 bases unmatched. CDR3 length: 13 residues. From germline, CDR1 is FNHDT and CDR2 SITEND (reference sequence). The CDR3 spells CASSITGGFEQYF. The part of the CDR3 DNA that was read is TGTGCCAGCAGTATTACTGGGGGATTTGAACAGTAC.

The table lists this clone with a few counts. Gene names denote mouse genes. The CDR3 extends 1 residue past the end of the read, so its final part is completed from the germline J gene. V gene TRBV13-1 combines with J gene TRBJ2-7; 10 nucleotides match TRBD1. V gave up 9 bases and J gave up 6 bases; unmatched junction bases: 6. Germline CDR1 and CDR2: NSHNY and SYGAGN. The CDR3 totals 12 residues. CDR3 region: CATRGQGIEQYF. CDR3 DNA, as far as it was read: TGTGCCACCCGGGGACAGGGGATTGAACAGTAC.

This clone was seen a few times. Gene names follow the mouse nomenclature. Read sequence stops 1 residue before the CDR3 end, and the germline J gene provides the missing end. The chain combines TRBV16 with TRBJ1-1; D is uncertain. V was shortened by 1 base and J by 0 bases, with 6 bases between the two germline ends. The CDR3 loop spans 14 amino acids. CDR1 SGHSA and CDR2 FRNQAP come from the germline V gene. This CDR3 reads CASSLVGANTEVFF. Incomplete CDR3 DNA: TGTGCAAGCAGCTTAGTGGGTGCAAACACAGAAGTCTTC.

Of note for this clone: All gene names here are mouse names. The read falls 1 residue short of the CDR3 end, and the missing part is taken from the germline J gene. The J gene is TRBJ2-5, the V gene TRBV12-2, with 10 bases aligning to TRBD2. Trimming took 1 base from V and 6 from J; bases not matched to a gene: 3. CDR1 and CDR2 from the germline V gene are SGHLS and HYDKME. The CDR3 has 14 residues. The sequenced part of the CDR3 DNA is TGTGCCAGCTCTCTGACTGGGGGGAGGGACACCCAGTAC. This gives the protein CASSLTGGRDTQY. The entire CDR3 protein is CASSLTGGRDTQYF.

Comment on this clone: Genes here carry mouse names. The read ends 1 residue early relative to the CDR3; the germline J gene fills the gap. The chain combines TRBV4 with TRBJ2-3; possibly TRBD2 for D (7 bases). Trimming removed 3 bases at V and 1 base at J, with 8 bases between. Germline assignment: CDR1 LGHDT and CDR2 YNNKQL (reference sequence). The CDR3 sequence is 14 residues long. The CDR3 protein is CASSYGGRAETLYF. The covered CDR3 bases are TGTGCCAGCAGCTATGGGGGGCGTGCAGAAACGCTGTAT.

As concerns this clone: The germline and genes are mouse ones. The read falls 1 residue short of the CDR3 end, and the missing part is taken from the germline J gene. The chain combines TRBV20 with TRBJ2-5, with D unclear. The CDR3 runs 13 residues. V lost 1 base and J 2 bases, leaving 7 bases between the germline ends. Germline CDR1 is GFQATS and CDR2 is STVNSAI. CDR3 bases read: TGTGGTGCTAGGGCCCAAATCCAAGACACCCAGTAC. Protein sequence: CGARAQIQDTQY. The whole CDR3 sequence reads CGARAQIQDTQYF.

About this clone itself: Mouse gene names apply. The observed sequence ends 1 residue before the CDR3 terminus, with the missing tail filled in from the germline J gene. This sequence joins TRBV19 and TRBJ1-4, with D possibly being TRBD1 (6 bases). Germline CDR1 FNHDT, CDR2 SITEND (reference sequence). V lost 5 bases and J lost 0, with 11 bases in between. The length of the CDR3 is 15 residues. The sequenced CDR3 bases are TGTGCCAGCAGGCTCACAGGGATTTCCAACGAAAGATTATTT. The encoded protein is CASRLTGISNERLF. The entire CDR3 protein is CASRLTGISNERLFF.

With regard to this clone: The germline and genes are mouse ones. CDR3 bases read: TGTGCCAGCAGCTTAGGTGGGGGGAGTGCAGAAACGCTGTAT. Its protein is CASSLGGGSAETLY. The full CDR3 is CASSLGGGSAETLYF. This rearrangement joins TRBV3 to TRBJ2-3; 7 bases line up with TRBD2. The DNA ends 1 residue before the CDR3 does, and the rest of the CDR3 is filled in from the germline J gene. After removal of 1 base from V and 0 bases from J, the junction contained 1 base not matched to a gene. This CDR3 contains 15 residues. The germline CDR1 and CDR2 sequences are SNHLY and FYNGKV (reference sequence).

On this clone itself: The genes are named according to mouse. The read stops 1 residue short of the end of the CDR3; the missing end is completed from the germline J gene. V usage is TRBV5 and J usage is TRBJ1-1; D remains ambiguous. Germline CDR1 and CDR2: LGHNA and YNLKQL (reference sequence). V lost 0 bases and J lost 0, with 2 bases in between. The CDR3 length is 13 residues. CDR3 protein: CASSQETNTEVFF. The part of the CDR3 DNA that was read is TGTGCCAGCAGCCAAGAGACAAACACAGAAGTCTTC.

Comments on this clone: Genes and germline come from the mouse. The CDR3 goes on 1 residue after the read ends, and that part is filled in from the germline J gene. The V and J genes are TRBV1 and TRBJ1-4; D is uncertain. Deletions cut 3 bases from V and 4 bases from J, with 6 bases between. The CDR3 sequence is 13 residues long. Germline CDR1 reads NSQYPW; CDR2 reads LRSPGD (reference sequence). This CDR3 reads CTCSAGSNERLFF. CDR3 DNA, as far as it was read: TGCACCTGCAGTGCCGGCAGCAACGAAAGATTATTT.

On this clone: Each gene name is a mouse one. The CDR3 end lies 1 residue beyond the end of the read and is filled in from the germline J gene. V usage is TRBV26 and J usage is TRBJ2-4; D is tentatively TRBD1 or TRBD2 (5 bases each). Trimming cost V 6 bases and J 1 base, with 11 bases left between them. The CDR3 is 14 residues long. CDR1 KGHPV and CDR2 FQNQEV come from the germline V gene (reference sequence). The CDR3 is CASSLRDRQNTLYF. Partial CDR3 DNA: TGTGCCAGCAGCCTCCGGGACCGTCAAAACACCTTGTAC.

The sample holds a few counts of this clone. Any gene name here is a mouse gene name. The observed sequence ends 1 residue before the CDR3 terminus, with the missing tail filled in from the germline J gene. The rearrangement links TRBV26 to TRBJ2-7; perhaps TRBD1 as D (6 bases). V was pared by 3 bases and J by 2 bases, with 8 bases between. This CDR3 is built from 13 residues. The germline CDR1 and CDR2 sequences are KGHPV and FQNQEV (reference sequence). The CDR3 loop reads CASSLGTTYEQYF. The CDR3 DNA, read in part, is TGTGCCAGCAGTCTTGGGACAACCTATGAACAGTAC. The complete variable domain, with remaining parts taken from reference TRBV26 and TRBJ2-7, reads NSKVIQTPRYLVKGQGQKAKMRCIPEKGHPVVFWYQQNKNNEFKFLINFQNQEVLQQIDMTEKRFSAECPSNSPCSLEIQSSEAGDSALYLCASSLGTTYEQYFGPGTRLTVL.

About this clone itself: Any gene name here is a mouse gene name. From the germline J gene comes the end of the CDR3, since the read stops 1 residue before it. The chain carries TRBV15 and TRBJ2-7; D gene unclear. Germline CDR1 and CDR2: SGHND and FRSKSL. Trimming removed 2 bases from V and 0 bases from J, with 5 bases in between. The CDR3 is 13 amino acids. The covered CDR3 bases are TGTGCCAGCAGTTTAACTTCCTCCTATGAACAGTAC. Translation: CASSLTSSYEQY. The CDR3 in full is CASSLTSSYEQYF. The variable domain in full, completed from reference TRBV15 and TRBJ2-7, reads DAGVTQTPRHEVAEKGQTIILKCEPVSGHNDLFWYRQTKIQGLELLSYFRSKSLMEDGGAFKDRFKAEMLNSSFSTLKIQPTEPKDSAVYLCASSLTSSYEQYFGPGTRLTVL.

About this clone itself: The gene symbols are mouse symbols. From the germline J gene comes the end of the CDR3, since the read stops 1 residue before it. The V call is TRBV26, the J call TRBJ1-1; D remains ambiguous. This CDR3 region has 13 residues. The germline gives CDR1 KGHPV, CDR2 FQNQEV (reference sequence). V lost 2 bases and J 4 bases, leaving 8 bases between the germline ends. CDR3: CASSLGVATEVFF. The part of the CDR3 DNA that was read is TGTGCCAGCAGTCTGGGGGTGGCCACAGAAGTCTTC. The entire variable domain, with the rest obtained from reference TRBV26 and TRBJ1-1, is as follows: NSKVIQTPRYLVKGQGQKAKMRCIPEKGHPVVFWYQQNKNNEFKFLINFQNQEVLQQIDMTEKRFSAECPSNSPCSLEIQSSEAGDSALYLCASSLGVATEVFFGKGTRLTVV.